These 8 T cell receptor beta chains share one sample of origin, sequenced in a study of blood T cell repertoires in COVID-19. Some clones are missing from TCRdb's copy, which holds only in-frame ones; the method was immunoSEQ multiplex PCR. This sample has fewer than 95,000 clones, with roughly nine tenths found just once. Sequencing was done on a sample of peripheral blood. Every receptor here comes from a male donor with acute or convalescent COVID-19.

This clone was observed once. The rearrangement joins TRBV2 to TRBJ1-5; TRBD1 matches 7 bases. This CDR3 is 14 amino acids long. The germline V gene has CDR1 SNHLY and CDR2 FYNNEI. Trimming at V came to 6 bases and at J to 2 bases, leaving 4 bases not matched to a gene. CDR3 sequence reads: CASSLQGGNQPQHF. Written as DNA, the CDR3 is TGTGCCAGCAGCCTGCAGGGGGGCAATCAGCCCCAGCATTTT.

A few counts support this clone. The chain couples TRBV2 to TRBJ1-1; a weak D match, TRBD1 (5 bases). The V end was cut by 6 bases, the J end by 3 bases, with 8 bases between. The CDR3 runs to 12 residues. CDR1 and CDR2 (germline): SNHLY, FYNNEI. This CDR3 reads CASRVRDTEAFF. The CDR3, as DNA: TGTGCCAGCAGAGTCAGGGACACTGAAGCTTTCTTT. Using reference TRBV2 and TRBJ1-1 for the parts outside the CDR3, the full variable domain is EPEVTQTPSHQVTQMGQEVILRCVPISNHLYFYWYRQILGQKVEFLVSFYNNEISEKSEIFDDQFSVERPDGSNFTLKIRSTKLEDSAMYFCASRVRDTEAFFGQGTRLTVV.

The gene calls are TRBV3-1 (or the pseudogene TRBV3-2) and TRBJ1-5, with a weak D call TRBD1 (6 bases). Trimming shortened V by 1 base and J by 6 bases, and 10 bases separated the two germline ends. The CDR3 sequence is 14 residues long. Germline V gene sequence: CDR1 LGHDT, CDR2 YNNKEL (reference sequence). The CDR3 bases are TGTGCCAGCAGCCAAGGGCACAGGGCTCAGCCCCAGCATTTT. It encodes CASSQGHRAQPQHF.

The chain uses TRBV28 and TRBJ1-5; D is ambiguous. Germline CDR1 MDHEN, CDR2 SYDVKM. Trimming stripped 3 bases from V and 6 bases from J, with 18 bases between. This CDR3 is 16 amino acids long. CDR3 DNA: TGTGCCAGCAGTTTGGCAGGCCGGAGGGCGGGTCAGCCCCAGCATTTT. As protein: CASSLAGRRAGQPQHF.

The J gene is TRBJ2-5, the V gene TRBV29-1; 8 nucleotides agree with TRBD2. Germline trimming cut 6 bases from V and 5 bases from J; bases unmatched to any gene: 11. Germline-derived CDR1 and CDR2 are SQVTM and ANQGSEA. The CDR3 sequence is 14 residues long. CDR3: CSVTSGGTMETQYF. The CDR3 DNA sequence: TGCAGCGTAACGAGCGGGGGCACGATGGAGACCCAGTACTTC.

The rearrangement joins TRBV19 to TRBJ2-1, with D possibly matching TRBD1 (5 bases). V lost 4 bases and J 5 bases, leaving 15 bases between the germline ends. The CDR3 extends over 15 amino acids. Germline values: CDR1 LNHDA, CDR2 SQIVND (reference sequence). Here the CDR3 DNA reads TGTGCCAGTAGTAGGGGCAGGGTACACCACAATGAGCAGTTCTTC. Its translation: CASSRGRVHHNEQFF.

This clone was counted a few times. The rearrangement joins TRBV2 to TRBJ1-6; D possibly corresponds to TRBD1 (5 bases). V lost 6 bases and J 7 bases, leaving 13 bases between the germline ends. The CDR3 is 14 residues long. The germline V gene encodes CDR1 SNHLY and CDR2 FYNNEI. CDR3 region: CASRGGGWNSPLHF. The CDR3 DNA follows: TGTGCCAGCAGAGGCGGGGGTTGGAATTCACCCCTCCACTTT.

The rearrangement uses TRBV27 and TRBJ1-5, with a weak D call TRBD1 (6 bases). Trimming removed 5 bases at V and 10 bases at J, with 12 bases between. This CDR3 is built from 12 residues. Germline CDR1 and CDR2: MNHEY and SMNVEV (reference sequence). The CDR3 bases are TGTGCCAGCAGTCGCCCAGGGGAACCCCAGCATTTT. Translation: CASSRPGEPQHF.